Each of the 16 T cell receptor beta chains below was sequenced from the same sample in a study of a mutant IDH1 vaccine in newly diagnosed glioma. Stated time point: week 35, safety follow-up. Vaccine doses each comprised 300 ug of mutant IDH1 20-mer peptide, with topical imiquimod. Their antigens remain unidentified. Clones were read by immunoSEQ multiplex PCR, and TCRdb kept only the in-frame ones, dropping some. The top ten clones hold approximately 3.2% of a sample with 30,000 to 40,000 clones, roughly 78% of them seen once. This specimen consisted of PBMCs, obtained from a glioma patient whose treatment included an IDH1 peptide vaccine. These receptors were taken from a man aged 35 to 55 with glioma. Some clones in this sample may be carry-over from other donors' samples.

The chain couples TRBV4-2 to TRBJ2-1; 9 bases align to TRBD2. V lost 1 base to trimming and J lost 7 bases; unmatched junction nucleotides: 11. Per germline, CDR1 LGHNA and CDR2 YNFKEQ. The CDR3 runs 17 residues. The CDR3 coding sequence is TGTGCCAGCAGCCAAGTGCATAGCGGACTAGCGTGGAATGAGCAGTTCTTC. Its translation: CASSQVHSGLAWNEQFF.

The genes are TRBV30 and TRBJ2-7, with 11 positions matching TRBD1. CDR1 GTSNPN and CDR2 SVGIG come from the germline V gene (reference sequence). After removal of 0 bases from V and 5 bases from J, the junction contained 3 bases not matched to a gene. The CDR3 contains 14 residues. Here the CDR3 reads CAWSVLGQGDEQYF. The CDR3 coding sequence is TGTGCCTGGAGTGTACTGGGACAGGGGGACGAGCAGTACTTC.

This clone has just a few counts. This CDR3 reads CASRRTGVTEAFF. CDR3 nucleotides: TGTGCCAGCCGACGGACAGGGGTAACTGAAGCTTTCTTT. V usage is TRBV19 and J usage is TRBJ1-1, with 9 bases lining up with TRBD1. The CDR3 is made up of 13 amino acids. CDR1 and CDR2 (germline): LNHDA, SQIVND (reference sequence). Unmatched junction bases numbered 7, after V lost 9 bases and J lost 5 bases.

The rearrangement uses TRBV9 and TRBJ1-2, with D possibly being TRBD1 (5 bases). Per the germline V gene, CDR1 is SGDLS and CDR2 is YYNGEE. V lost 4 bases and J 7 bases, leaving 17 bases between the germline ends. The CDR3 contains 14 residues. The DNA of the CDR3 is TGTGCCAGCAGCCCCCCCCAGGGCTTGTCTGGCTACACCTTC. It encodes CASSPPQGLSGYTF.

This clone appeared a few times. The genes are TRBV5-4 and TRBJ2-3, with 7 bases identical to TRBD1. This CDR3 is 16 amino acids long. Germline CDR1 and CDR2: SGHNT and YYREEE (reference sequence). The J segment lost 0 bases and the V segment lost 4 bases, leaving 8 bases of the junction unmatched. In nucleotides, the CDR3 is TGTGCCAGCAGCCGACAGGGAATTTCTAGCACAGATACGCAGTATTTT. Translating it yields CASSRQGISSTDTQYF.

This clone was picked up one time. The J gene is TRBJ2-7, the V gene TRBV5-4; 9 nucleotides match TRBD1. Trimming at V came to 2 bases and at J to 6 bases, leaving 6 bases not matched to a gene. CDR1 is SGHNT, CDR2 YYREEE, per germline (reference sequence). This CDR3 has 14 amino acids. DNA for the CDR3: TGTGCCAGCAGCTTCGCCGGGACAGGGAGCGAGCAGTACTTC. This gives the protein CASSFAGTGSEQYF. Full variable domain (outside the CDR3, taken from reference TRBV5-4 and TRBJ2-7): ETGVTQSPTHLIKTRGQQVTLRCSSQSGHNTVSWYQQALGQGPQFIFQYYREEENGRGNFPPRFSGLQFPNYSSELNVNALELDDSALYLCASSFAGTGSEQYFGPGTRLTVT.

The chain carries TRBV19 and TRBJ1-2; D uncertain. CDR3 length: 15 amino acids. The germline CDR1 and CDR2 sequences are LNHDA and SQIVND (reference sequence). Trimming removed 3 bases from V and 2 bases from J, with 13 bases in between. CDR3 nucleotide sequence: TGTGCCAGTAGTATGTATCCGGGAAGAAACTATGGCTACACCTTC. Amino acid sequence: CASSMYPGRNYGYTF.

This sequence joins TRBV29-1 and TRBJ1-4, with D uncertain. This CDR3 contains 15 residues. Looked up from germline, CDR1 is SQVTM and CDR2 is ANQGSEA. V was clipped by 6 bases and J by 6 bases, with 20 bases between them. Here the CDR3 reads CSVTHGRAADEKLFF. CDR3 DNA: TGCAGCGTGACCCACGGGAGGGCGGCGGATGAAAAACTGTTTTTT.

V and J are TRBV27 and TRBJ1-6; D may be TRBD1 (6 bases). V lost 4 bases and J lost 3, with 16 bases in between. The CDR3 length is 17 residues. Germline-derived CDR1 and CDR2 are MNHEY and SMNVEV (reference sequence). The CDR3 region has the DNA TGTGCCAGCAGTTCCCGAGGCAGGGGATACTATAATTCACCCCTCCACTTT. This sequence encodes CASSSRGRGYYNSPLHF.

This sequence joins TRBV11-3 and TRBJ2-2; D remains ambiguous. The germline V and J ends were trimmed by 1 base and 5 bases, with 8 bases remaining between them. Germline CDR1 reads SGHNT; CDR2 reads YENEEA. CDR3 size: 14 residues. This CDR3 reads CASSLGTVTGELFF. DNA of the CDR3: TGTGCCAGCAGCTTAGGGACCGTAACCGGGGAGCTGTTTTTT.

This clone was found once. The chain couples TRBV5-1 to TRBJ1-2; D is unclear. The germline V and J ends were trimmed by 0 bases and 4 bases, with 10 bases remaining between them. The CDR3 covers 14 residues. Germline CDR1 reads SGHRS; CDR2 reads YFSETQ. As DNA, the CDR3 is TGCGCCAGCAGCTTGGCAATAGGGAGCTATGGCTACACCTTC. This encodes CASSLAIGSYGYTF.

The chain combines TRBV7-7 with TRBJ2-7; D is unresolved. The V gene lost 0 bases and the J gene lost 5 bases, with 8 bases spanning the gap. The V gene's germline CDR1 is SSHAT and CDR2 FNYEAQ (reference sequence). The CDR3 is 13 amino acids. CDR3: CASSLAMWDEQYF. The CDR3 bases are TGTGCCAGCAGCTTAGCTATGTGGGACGAGCAGTACTTC. Full variable domain (missing parts from reference TRBV7-7 and TRBJ2-7): GAGVSQSPRYKVTKRGQDVTLRCDPISSHATLYWYQQALGQGPEFLTYFNYEAQPDKSGLPSDRFSAERPEGSISTLTIQRTEQRDSAMYRCASSLAMWDEQYFGPGTRLTVT.

This clone was counted between two and nine times. The V and J genes are TRBV10-1 and TRBJ1-1, with a tentative D call TRBD1 (6 bases). Germline loops: CDR1 WNHNN, CDR2 SYGVQD (reference sequence). This CDR3 contains 14 residues. V lost 3 bases to trimming and J lost 5 bases, with 13 bases between them. The CDR3 reads CASSESGGATEAFF. The CDR3 DNA is TGCGCCAGCAGTGAATCCGGGGGCGCAACTGAAGCTTTCTTT.

The chain joins TRBV28 to TRBJ2-7; TRBD2 might be the D (5 bases). V was trimmed by 5 bases and J by 0 bases, leaving 17 bases between them. Germline assignment: CDR1 MDHEN and CDR2 SYDVKM. This CDR3 region has 16 residues. CDR3 residues: CASSHIKLESSYEQYF. CDR3 bases: TGTGCCAGCAGTCACATTAAACTAGAAAGCTCCTACGAGCAGTACTTC. Full variable domain (rest looked up from reference TRBV28 and TRBJ2-7): DVKVTQSSRYLVKRTGEKVFLECVQDMDHENMFWYRQDPGLGLRLIYFSYDVKMKEKGDIPEGYSVSREKKERFSLILESASTNQTSMYLCASSHIKLESSYEQYFGPGTRLTVT.

This clone turned up a few times. The rearrangement links TRBV5-1 to TRBJ1-6; 7 nucleotides match TRBD1. Germline V gene lookup returns CDR1 SGHRS and CDR2 YFSETQ. With V trimmed by 5 bases and J by 9 bases, 11 bases remained unmatched. CDR3 length: 15 amino acids. In DNA form, the CDR3 reads TGCGCCAGCAGGACAGGGCTTATTGAGCGTTCACCCCTCCACTTT. Translating gives CASRTGLIERSPLHF.

The gene calls are TRBV19 and TRBJ1-1, with 7 bases aligning to TRBD1. Losses at the gene ends were 1 base for V and 1 base for J; bases not matched to a gene: 6. Germline CDR1 and CDR2: LNHDA and SQIVND (reference sequence). The CDR3 sequence is 16 residues long. CDR3 sequence (DNA): TGTGCCAGTAGTATAGTAGGGGGCGGGAGGAACACTGAAGCTTTCTTT. Its translation: CASSIVGGGRNTEAFF.